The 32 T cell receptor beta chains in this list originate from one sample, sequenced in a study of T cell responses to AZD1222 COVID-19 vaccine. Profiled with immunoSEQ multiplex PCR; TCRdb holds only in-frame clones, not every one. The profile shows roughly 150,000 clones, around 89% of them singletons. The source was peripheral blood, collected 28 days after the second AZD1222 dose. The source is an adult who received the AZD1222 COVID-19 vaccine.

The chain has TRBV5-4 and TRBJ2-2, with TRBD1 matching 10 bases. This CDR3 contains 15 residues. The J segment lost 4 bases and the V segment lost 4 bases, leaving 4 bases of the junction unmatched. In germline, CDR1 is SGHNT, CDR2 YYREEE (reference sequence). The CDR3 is CASSPTGGRTGELFF. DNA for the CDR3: TGTGCCAGCAGCCCGACAGGGGGCCGCACCGGGGAGCTGTTTTTT.

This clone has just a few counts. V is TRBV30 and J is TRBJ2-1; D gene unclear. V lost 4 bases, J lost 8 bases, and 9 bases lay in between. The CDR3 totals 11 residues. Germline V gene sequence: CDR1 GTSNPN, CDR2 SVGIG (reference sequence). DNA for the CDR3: TGTGCCTGGAAGCTGGTCCATGAGCAGTTCTTC. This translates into CAWKLVHEQFF. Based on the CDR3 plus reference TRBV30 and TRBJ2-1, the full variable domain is SQTIHQWPATLVQPVGSPLSLECTVEGTSNPNLYWYRQAAGRGLQLLFYSVGIGQISSEVPQNLSASRPQDRQFILSSKKLLLSDSGFYLCAWKLVHEQFFGPGTRLTVL.

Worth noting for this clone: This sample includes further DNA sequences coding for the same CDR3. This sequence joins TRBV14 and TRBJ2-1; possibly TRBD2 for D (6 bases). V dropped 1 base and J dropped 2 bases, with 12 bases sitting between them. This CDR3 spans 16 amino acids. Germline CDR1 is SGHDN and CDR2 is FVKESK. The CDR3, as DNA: TGTGCCAGCAGCCAAGTTGGAGTAGCGGCCTACAATGAGCAGTTCTTC. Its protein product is CASSQVGVAAYNEQFF. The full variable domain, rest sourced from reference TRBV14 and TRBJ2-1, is EAGVTQFPSHSVIEKGQTVTLRCDPISGHDNLYWYRRVMGKEIKFLLHFVKESKQDESGMPNNRFLAERTGGTYSTLKVQPAELEDSGVYFCASSQVGVAAYNEQFFGPGTRLTVL.

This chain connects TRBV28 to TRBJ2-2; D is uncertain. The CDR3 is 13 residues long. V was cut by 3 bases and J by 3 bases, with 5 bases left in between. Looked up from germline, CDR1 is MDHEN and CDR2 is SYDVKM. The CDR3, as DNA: TGTGCCAGCAGTTTGATCCACACCGGGGAGCTGTTTTTT. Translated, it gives CASSLIHTGELFF.

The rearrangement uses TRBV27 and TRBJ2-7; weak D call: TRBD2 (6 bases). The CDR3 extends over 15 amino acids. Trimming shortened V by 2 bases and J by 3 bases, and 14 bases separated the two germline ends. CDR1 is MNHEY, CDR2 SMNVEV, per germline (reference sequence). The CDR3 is CASSLGVSGGYEQYF. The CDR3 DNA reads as TGTGCCAGCAGTTTAGGAGTGTCCGGGGGCTACGAGCAGTACTTC.

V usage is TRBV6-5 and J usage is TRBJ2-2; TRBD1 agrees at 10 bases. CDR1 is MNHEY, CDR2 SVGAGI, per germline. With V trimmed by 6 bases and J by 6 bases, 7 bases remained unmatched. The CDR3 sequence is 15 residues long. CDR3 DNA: TGTGCCAGCAGACTCCGGGACAGGGGTGCCGGGGAGCTGTTTTTT. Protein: CASRLRDRGAGELFF.

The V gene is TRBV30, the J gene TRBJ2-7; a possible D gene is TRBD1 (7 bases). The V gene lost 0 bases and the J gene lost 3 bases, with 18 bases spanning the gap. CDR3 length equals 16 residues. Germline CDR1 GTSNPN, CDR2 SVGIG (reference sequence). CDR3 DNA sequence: TGTGCCTGGAGTGTATCTTTATCCCAGGGGGGCTACGAGCAGTACTTC. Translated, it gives CAWSVSLSQGGYEQYF.

CDR3 sequence reads: CASSQGMGGKNTGELFF. DNA for the CDR3: TGTGCCAGCAGCCAAGGGATGGGCGGGAAAAACACCGGGGAGCTGTTTTTT. The genes are TRBV3-1 (or the pseudogene TRBV3-2) and TRBJ2-2; D is possibly TRBD2 (6 bases). The V end lost 1 base, the J end lost 2 bases, and 14 bases lay between the germline ends. There are 17 residues in the CDR3. Germline V gives CDR1 LGHDT, CDR2 YNNKEL (reference sequence).

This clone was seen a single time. The CDR3 DNA sequence: TGTGCCAGCAGCTTACAGAGTCTTGGCTCCTACAATGAGCAGTTCTTC. Translating gives CASSLQSLGSYNEQFF. J is TRBJ2-1 and V is TRBV7-3; D ambiguous. The CDR3 is 16 amino acids. Looked up from germline, CDR1 is SGHTA and CDR2 is FQGTGA. Trimming stripped 2 bases from V and 0 bases from J, with 11 bases between. Combining the CDR3 with reference TRBV7-3 and TRBJ2-1 gives the whole variable domain GAGVSQTPSNKVTEKGKYVELRCDPISGHTALYWYRQSLGQGPEFLIYFQGTGAADDSGLPNDRFFAVRPEGSVSTLKIQRTERGDSAVYLCASSLQSLGSYNEQFFGPGTRLTVL.

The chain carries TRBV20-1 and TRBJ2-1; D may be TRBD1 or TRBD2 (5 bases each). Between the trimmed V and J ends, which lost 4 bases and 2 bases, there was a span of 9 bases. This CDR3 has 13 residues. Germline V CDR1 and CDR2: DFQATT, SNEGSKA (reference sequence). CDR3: CSATEGPYNEQFF. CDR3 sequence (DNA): TGCAGTGCTACTGAGGGACCCTACAATGAGCAGTTCTTC.

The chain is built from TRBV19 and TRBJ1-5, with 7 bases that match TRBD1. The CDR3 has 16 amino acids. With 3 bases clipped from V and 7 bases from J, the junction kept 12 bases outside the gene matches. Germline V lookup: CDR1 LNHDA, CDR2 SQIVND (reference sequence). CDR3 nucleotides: TGTGCCAGTAGTATTACCGAGTCGACAGGGAGACAGCCCCAGCATTTT. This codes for CASSITESTGRQPQHF.

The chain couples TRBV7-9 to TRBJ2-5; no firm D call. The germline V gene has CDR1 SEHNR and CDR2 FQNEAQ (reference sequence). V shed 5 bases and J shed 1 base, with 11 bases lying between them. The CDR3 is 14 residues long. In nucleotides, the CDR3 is TGTGCCAGCAGCGAACAGCCGGTCCAAGAGACCCAGTACTTC. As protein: CASSEQPVQETQYF. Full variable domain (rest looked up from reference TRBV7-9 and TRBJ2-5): DTGVSQNPRHKITKRGQNVTFRCDPISEHNRLYWYRQTLGQGPEFLTYFQNEAQLEKSRLLSDRFSAERPKGSFSTLEIQRTEQGDSAMYLCASSEQPVQETQYFGPGTRLLVL.

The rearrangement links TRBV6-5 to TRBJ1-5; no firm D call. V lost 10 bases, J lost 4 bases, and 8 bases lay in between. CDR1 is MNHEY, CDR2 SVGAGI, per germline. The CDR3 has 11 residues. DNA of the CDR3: TGTGCCACCAGAACGAATCAGCCCCAGCATTTT. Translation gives CATRTNQPQHF.

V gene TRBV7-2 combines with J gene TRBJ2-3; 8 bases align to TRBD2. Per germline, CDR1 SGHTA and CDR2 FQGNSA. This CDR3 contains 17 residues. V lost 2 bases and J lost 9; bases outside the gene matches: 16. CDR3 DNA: TGTGCCAGCAGCTTAAAAGGTTCGGGGGGGCAGAGTGGAACGCAGTATTTT. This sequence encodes CASSLKGSGGQSGTQYF.

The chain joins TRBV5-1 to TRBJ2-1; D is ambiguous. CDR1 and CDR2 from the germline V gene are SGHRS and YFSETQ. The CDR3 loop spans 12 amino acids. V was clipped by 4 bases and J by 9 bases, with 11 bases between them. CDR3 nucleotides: TGCGCCAGCAGCCTTGGGAAGGGTGAGCAGTTCTTC. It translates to CASSLGKGEQFF. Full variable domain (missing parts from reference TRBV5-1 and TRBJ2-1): KAGVTQTPRYLIKTRGQQVTLSCSPISGHRSVSWYQQTPGQGLQFLFEYFSETQRNKGNFPGRFSGRQFSNSRSEMNVSTLELGDSALYLCASSLGKGEQFFGPGTRLTVL.

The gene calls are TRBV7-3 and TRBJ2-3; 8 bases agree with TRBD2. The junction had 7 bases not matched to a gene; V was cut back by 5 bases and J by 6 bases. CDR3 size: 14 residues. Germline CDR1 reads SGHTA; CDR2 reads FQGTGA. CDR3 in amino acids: CASSKAGGRDTQYF. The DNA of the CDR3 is TGTGCCAGCAGCAAGGCGGGGGGCCGGGATACGCAGTATTTT.

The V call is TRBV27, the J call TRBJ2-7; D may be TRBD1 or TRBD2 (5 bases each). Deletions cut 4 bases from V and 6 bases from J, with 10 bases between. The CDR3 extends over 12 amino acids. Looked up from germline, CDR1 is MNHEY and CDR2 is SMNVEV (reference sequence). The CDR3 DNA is TGTGCCAGCAGTTGGGACGCCCGCGAGCAGTACTTC. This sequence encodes CASSWDAREQYF.

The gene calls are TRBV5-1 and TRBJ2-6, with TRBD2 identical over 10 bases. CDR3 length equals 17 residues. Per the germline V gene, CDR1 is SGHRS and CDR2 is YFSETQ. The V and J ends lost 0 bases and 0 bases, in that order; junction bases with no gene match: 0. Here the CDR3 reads CASSLASGGSGANVLTF. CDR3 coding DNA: TGCGCCAGCAGCTTGGCTAGCGGGGGCTCTGGGGCCAACGTCCTGACTTTC. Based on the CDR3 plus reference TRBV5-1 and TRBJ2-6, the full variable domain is KAGVTQTPRYLIKTRGQQVTLSCSPISGHRSVSWYQQTPGQGLQFLFEYFSETQRNKGNFPGRFSGRQFSNSRSEMNVSTLELGDSALYLCASSLASGGSGANVLTFGAGSRLTVL.

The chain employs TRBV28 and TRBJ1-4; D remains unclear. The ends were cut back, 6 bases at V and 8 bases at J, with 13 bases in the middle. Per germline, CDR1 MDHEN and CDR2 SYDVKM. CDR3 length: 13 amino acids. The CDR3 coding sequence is TGTGCCAGCAGGGCGGGAGGGCTGGAAAAACTGTTTTTT. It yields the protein CASRAGGLEKLFF.

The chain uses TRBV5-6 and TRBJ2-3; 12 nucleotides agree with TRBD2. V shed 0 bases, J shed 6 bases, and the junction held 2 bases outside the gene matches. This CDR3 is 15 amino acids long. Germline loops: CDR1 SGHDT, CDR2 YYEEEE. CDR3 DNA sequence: TGTGCCAGCAGCTTGGTACTAGCGGGGGGTGATACGCAGTATTTT. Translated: CASSLVLAGGDTQYF.

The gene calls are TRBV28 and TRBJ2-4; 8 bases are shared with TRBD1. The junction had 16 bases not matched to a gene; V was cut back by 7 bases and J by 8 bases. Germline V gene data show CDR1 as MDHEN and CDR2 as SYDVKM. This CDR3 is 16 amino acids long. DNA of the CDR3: TGTGCCAGCACCTCCCATGGACAGGGCAGTAGGGACATTCAGTACTTC. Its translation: CASTSHGQGSRDIQYF.

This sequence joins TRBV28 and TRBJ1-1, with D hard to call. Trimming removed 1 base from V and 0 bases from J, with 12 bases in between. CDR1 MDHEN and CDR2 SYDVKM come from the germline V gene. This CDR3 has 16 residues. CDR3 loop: CASSLYSRGMNTEAFF. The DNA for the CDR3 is TGTGCCAGCAGTTTATACTCCCGAGGGATGAACACTGAAGCTTTCTTT. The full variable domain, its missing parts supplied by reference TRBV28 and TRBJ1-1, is DVKVTQSSRYLVKRTGEKVFLECVQDMDHENMFWYRQDPGLGLRLIYFSYDVKMKEKGDIPEGYSVSREKKERFSLILESASTNQTSMYLCASSLYSRGMNTEAFFGQGTRLTVV.

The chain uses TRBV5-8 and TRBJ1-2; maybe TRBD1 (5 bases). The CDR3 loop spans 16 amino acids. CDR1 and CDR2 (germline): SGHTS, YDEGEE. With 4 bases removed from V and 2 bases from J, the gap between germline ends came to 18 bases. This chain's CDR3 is CASSIRRVLMNYGYTF. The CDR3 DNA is TGTGCCAGCAGCATCCGCAGGGTGCTCATGAACTATGGCTACACCTTC. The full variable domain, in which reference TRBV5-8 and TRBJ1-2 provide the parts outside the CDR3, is EAGVTQSPTHLIKTRGQQATLRCSPISGHTSVYWYQQALGLGLQFLLWYDEGEERNRGNFPPRFSGRQFPNYSSELNVNALELEDSALYLCASSIRRVLMNYGYTFGSGTRLTVV.

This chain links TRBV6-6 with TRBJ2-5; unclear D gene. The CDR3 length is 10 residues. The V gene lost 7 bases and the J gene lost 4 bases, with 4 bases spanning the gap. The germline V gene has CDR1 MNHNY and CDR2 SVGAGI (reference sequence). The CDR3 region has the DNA TGTGCCAGCATGGGAGAGACCCAGTACTTC. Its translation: CASMGETQYF.

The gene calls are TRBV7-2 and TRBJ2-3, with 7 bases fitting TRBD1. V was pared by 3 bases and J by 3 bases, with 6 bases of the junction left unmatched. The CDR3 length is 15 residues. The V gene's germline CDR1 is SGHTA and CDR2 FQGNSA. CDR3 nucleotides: TGTGCCAGCAGCTTTCGGGCAGGGGGAACAGATACGCAGTATTTT. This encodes CASSFRAGGTDTQYF.

CDR3 region: CASSPGSEQFF. CDR3 sequence (DNA): TGTGCCAGCAGTCCGGGAAGTGAGCAGTTCTTC. The V and J genes are TRBV12-3 or TRBV12-4 and TRBJ2-1; TRBD2 is a possible D gene (5 bases). V was shortened by 5 bases and J by 9 bases, with 8 bases between the two germline ends. The CDR3 has 11 amino acids.

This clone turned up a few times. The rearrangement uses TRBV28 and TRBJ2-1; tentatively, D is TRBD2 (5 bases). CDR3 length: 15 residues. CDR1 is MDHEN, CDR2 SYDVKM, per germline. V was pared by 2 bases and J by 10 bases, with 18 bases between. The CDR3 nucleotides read TGTGCCAGCAGTTTAACCTCTGGAGGTCGTTTCGAGCAGTTCTTC. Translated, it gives CASSLTSGGRFEQFF.

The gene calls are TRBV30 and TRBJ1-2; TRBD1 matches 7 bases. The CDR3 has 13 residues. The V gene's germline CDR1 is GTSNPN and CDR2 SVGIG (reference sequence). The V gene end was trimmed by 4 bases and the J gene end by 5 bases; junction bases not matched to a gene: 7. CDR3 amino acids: CAWIAQGGYGYTF. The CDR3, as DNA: TGTGCCTGGATTGCTCAGGGGGGATATGGCTACACCTTC.

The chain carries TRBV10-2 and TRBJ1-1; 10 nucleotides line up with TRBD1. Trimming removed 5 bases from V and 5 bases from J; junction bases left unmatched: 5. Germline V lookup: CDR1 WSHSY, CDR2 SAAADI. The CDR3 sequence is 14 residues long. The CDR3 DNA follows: TGCGCCAGCAGTCCGGACAGGGGGGGGACTGAAGCTTTCTTT. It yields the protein CASSPDRGGTEAFF.

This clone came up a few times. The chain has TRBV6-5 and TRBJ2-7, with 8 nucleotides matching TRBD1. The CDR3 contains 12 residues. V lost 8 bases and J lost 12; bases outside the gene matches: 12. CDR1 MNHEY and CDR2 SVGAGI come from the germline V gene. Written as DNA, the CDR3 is TGTGCCAGCGCTTTCGACAGGGGACGGCTGTACTTC. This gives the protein CASAFDRGRLYF.

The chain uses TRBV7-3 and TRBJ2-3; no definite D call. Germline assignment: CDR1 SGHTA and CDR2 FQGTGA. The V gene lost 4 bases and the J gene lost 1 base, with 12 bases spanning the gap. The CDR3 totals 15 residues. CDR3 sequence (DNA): TGTGCCAGCAGCTCAAAAGGGTCAGGCACAGATACGCAGTATTTT. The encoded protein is CASSSKGSGTDTQYF.

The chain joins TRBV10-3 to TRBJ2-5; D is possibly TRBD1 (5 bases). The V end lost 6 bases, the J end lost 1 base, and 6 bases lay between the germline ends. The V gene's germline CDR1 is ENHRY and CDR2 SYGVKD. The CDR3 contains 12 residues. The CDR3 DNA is TGTGCCATCAGAGGGGCCCAAGAGACCCAGTACTTC. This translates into CAIRGAQETQYF.